This T cell receptor (beta chain) was identified during a study of CD8 T cells in Susac syndrome. The RNA, about 0.45 to 1 ug, was put through reverse transcription using random hexamers. Each CDR3 protein gets one entry after TCRdb re-called the immunoSEQ multiplex PCR reads with MiXCR. Altogether fewer than 200,000 distinct CDR3 sequences are present, approximately 95% being singletons, with the ten largest covering about 0.1%. The T cells that were sequenced for TCR beta were CD8+ and CD4+ cells from blood. Healthy donors constituted the controls, which were matched for age and sex. V shed 3 bases, J shed 5 bases, and the junction held 10 bases outside the gene matches. This CDR3 comprises 16 residues. Looked up from germline, CDR1 is MNHEY and CDR2 is SVGEGT.

Sequencing was performed on CD4+ T cells from PBMCs. The genes are TRBV6-2 or TRBV6-3 and TRBJ2-5; TRBD2 aligns across 9 bases. This clonotype originated in a human donor in good health. CDR3 protein: CASSYLAGTLGETQYF. The CDR3 DNA follows: TGTGCCAGCAGTTATCTAGCGGGAACGCTAGGGGAGACCCAGTACTTC.